One and the same sample provided the 19 T cell receptor beta chains below, sequenced in a study of blood T cell repertoires in COVID-19. TCRdb keeps only in-frame clones here, not all; method: immunoSEQ multiplex PCR. The data contain 240,000 or so clones, about 86% of them singletons. The sequenced sample consisted of peripheral blood. These receptors were obtained from an elderly woman with acute or convalescent COVID-19.

The chain employs TRBV7-2 and TRBJ2-7; 8 nucleotides align to TRBD2. This CDR3 is 16 amino acids long. Germline V lookup: CDR1 SGHTA, CDR2 FQGNSA. V lost 5 bases, J lost 0 bases, and 9 bases stayed unmatched. The CDR3 sequence is CASSDSGGGPSYEQYF. For the CDR3, the DNA is TGTGCCAGCAGCGACAGCGGCGGGGGGCCCTCCTACGAGCAGTACTTC.

This clone was seen once. The chain recombines TRBV7-6 with TRBJ1-6; 8 positions match TRBD1. With V trimmed by 1 base and J by 5 bases, 1 base remained unmatched. CDR3 length: 15 amino acids. Germline V lookup: CDR1 SGHVS, CDR2 FNYEAQ. This chain's CDR3 is CASSLDRGNNSPLHF. For the CDR3, the DNA is TGTGCCAGCAGCTTAGACAGGGGGAATAATTCACCCCTCCACTTT.

V and J are TRBV7-3 and TRBJ1-6; TRBD1 might be the D (6 bases). The CDR3 has 18 amino acids. V shed 0 bases and J shed 0 bases, with 12 bases lying between them. CDR1 SGHTA and CDR2 FQGTGA come from the germline V gene. The CDR3 nucleotides are TGTGCCAGCAGCTTAACCGGGAGGGGGAGCTCCTATAATTCACCCCTCCACTTT. Its protein product is CASSLTGRGSSYNSPLHF.

V is TRBV28 and J is TRBJ1-2, with 7 bases matching TRBD1. The CDR3 extends over 14 amino acids. Trimming removed 2 bases from V and 4 bases from J; junction bases left unmatched: 4. Germline-derived CDR1 and CDR2 are MDHEN and SYDVKM. The CDR3 coding sequence is TGTGCCAGCAGTTTAGAACAGGGGACCTATGGCTACACCTTC. Amino acids: CASSLEQGTYGYTF.

The rearrangement links TRBV28 to TRBJ2-7; possibly TRBD1 for D (8 bases). Germline CDR1 and CDR2: MDHEN and SYDVKM. V shed 3 bases and J shed 11 bases, with 23 bases lying between them. This CDR3 is 15 amino acids long. CDR3 DNA sequence: TGTGCCAGCAGTTTGGACAGGGACTACACGGCGGGAAAGTACTTC. Its translation is CASSLDRDYTAGKYF.

V is TRBV7-2 and J is TRBJ2-1, with 9 bases lining up with TRBD2. The CDR3 has 15 amino acids. J was trimmed by 8 bases and V by 2 bases; bases with no gene match: 7. The germline CDR1 and CDR2 sequences are SGHTA and FQGNSA. This CDR3 reads CASSLKGGGAYEQFF. The CDR3 region has the DNA TGTGCCAGCAGCTTAAAAGGCGGGGGGGCCTATGAGCAGTTCTTC. The full variable domain, in which reference TRBV7-2 and TRBJ2-1 provide the parts outside the CDR3, is GAGVSQSPSNKVTEKGKDVELRCDPISGHTALYWYRQSLGQGLEFLIYFQGNSAPDKSGLPSDRFSAERTGGSVSTLTIQRTQQEDSAVYLCASSLKGGGAYEQFFGPGTRLTVL.

CDR3 DNA sequence: TGTGCCAGCAGCCAAGGCGTCCCGGGACAGGGATCGGCTGGAAACACCATATATTTT. Translated, it gives CASSQGVPGQGSAGNTIYF. The V gene is TRBV3-1 (or the pseudogene TRBV3-2), the J gene TRBJ1-3; 9 bases match TRBD1. The CDR3 consists of 19 residues. Germline V gives CDR1 LGHDT, CDR2 YNNKEL (reference sequence). Germline trimming cut 1 base from V and 2 bases from J; bases unmatched to any gene: 12.

The chain combines TRBV2 with TRBJ1-4, with a possible D match to TRBD1 (5 bases). Looked up from germline, CDR1 is SNHLY and CDR2 is FYNNEI. This CDR3 spans 15 amino acids. V was trimmed by 1 base and J by 0 bases, leaving 6 bases between them. The CDR3 region has the DNA TGTGCCAGCAGTGAAGACAGGTCAACTAATGAAAAACTGTTTTTT. Its protein product is CASSEDRSTNEKLFF.

This clone was seen a few times. The rearrangement joins TRBV7-8 to TRBJ1-4; 9 bases match TRBD1. The germline V gene encodes CDR1 SGHVS and CDR2 FQNEAQ. The CDR3 totals 15 residues. The V and J ends lost 5 bases and 5 bases, in that order; junction bases with no gene match: 6. The CDR3 protein is CASSQPGTGNEKLFF. The CDR3 DNA sequence: TGTGCCAGCAGCCAACCCGGGACAGGGAATGAAAAACTGTTTTTT.

The rearrangement joins TRBV30 to TRBJ1-1; D is perhaps TRBD1 (6 bases). This CDR3 has 15 amino acids. Germline CDR1 reads GTSNPN; CDR2 reads SVGIG (reference sequence). Trimming took 1 base from V and 2 from J, leaving 14 bases between them. The CDR3: CAWSGPGAGNTEAFF. CDR3 nucleotide sequence: TGTGCCTGGAGTGGCCCAGGGGCAGGAAACACTGAAGCTTTCTTT.

J is TRBJ2-2 and V is TRBV6-6; D call uncertain. Germline CDR1 reads MNHNY; CDR2 reads SVGAGI (reference sequence). V shed 7 bases and J shed 4 bases, with 4 bases lying between them. There are 11 residues in the CDR3. The CDR3 DNA follows: TGTGCCAGCACTTCCACCGGGGAGCTGTTTTTT. It encodes CASTSTGELFF.

This clone was seen only a few times. V is TRBV3-1 (or the pseudogene TRBV3-2) and J is TRBJ1-6, with D maybe TRBD1 (5 bases). The CDR3 is 14 amino acids. V shed 0 bases and J shed 9 bases, with 9 bases lying between them. The germline V gene encodes CDR1 LGHDT and CDR2 YNNKEL (reference sequence). The CDR3 loop reads CASSQEPGLSPLHF. CDR3 DNA sequence: TGTGCCAGCAGCCAAGAGCCAGGGCTTTCACCCCTCCACTTT.

V and J are TRBV25-1 and TRBJ2-5, with 14 bases that match TRBD2. The junction had 6 bases not matched to a gene; V was cut back by 5 bases and J by 7 bases. Germline values: CDR1 MGHDK, CDR2 SYGVNS. CDR3 size: 15 residues. Here the CDR3 reads CASSTPGTSGGTQYF. The CDR3 coding sequence is TGTGCCAGCAGTACTCCTGGGACTAGCGGGGGGACCCAGTACTTC. Combining the CDR3 with reference TRBV25-1 and TRBJ2-5 gives the whole variable domain EADIYQTPRYLVIGTGKKITLECSQTMGHDKMYWYQQDPGMELHLIHYSYGVNSTEKGDLSSESTVSRIRTEHFPLTLESARPSHTSQYLCASSTPGTSGGTQYFGPGTRLLVL.

This clone was recorded only once. The J gene is TRBJ2-7, the V gene TRBV21-1; the table's TRBD1 call for D was not verified on the DNA. TRBV21-1 is a known pseudogene. The CDR3 loop spans 12 amino acids. As DNA, the CDR3 is TGTGCCAGCAGCAAAGGGAGGGCAGGGGGTTACTTC. It is translated as CASSKGRAGGYF.

The rearrangement links TRBV28 to TRBJ2-7; 8 positions match TRBD1. Germline lookup yields CDR1 MDHEN and CDR2 SYDVKM. This CDR3 is 15 amino acids long. The J segment lost 3 bases and the V segment lost 5 bases, leaving 9 bases of the junction unmatched. The CDR3 DNA follows: TGTGCCAGCAGTAGCCCTCGTGGACAGGGCTACGAGCAGTACTTC. It codes for CASSSPRGQGYEQYF.

The V call is TRBV6-6, the J call TRBJ1-1; TRBD1 might be the D (6 bases). In germline, CDR1 is MNHNY, CDR2 SVGAGI (reference sequence). V was clipped by 5 bases and J by 6 bases, with 19 bases between them. The CDR3 sequence is 15 residues long. This CDR3 is CASSPPSTGSAEAFF. The CDR3 nucleotides are TGTGCCAGCAGTCCCCCGTCAACAGGGTCGGCTGAAGCTTTCTTT.

This sequence joins TRBV7-9 and TRBJ2-1; D may be TRBD1 (5 bases). CDR1 is SEHNR, CDR2 FQNEAQ, per germline (reference sequence). This CDR3 spans 15 amino acids. Trimming shortened V by 6 bases and J by 3 bases, and 15 bases separated the two germline ends. The CDR3 is CASRGAQGFYNEQFF. CDR3 DNA sequence: TGTGCCAGCAGGGGTGCCCAGGGATTCTACAATGAGCAGTTCTTC.

V usage is TRBV19 and J usage is TRBJ1-1; D might be TRBD1 (6 bases). The V gene lost 9 bases and the J gene lost 0 bases, with 11 bases spanning the gap. The CDR3 runs to 13 residues. Germline V gene sequence: CDR1 LNHDA, CDR2 SQIVND (reference sequence). The CDR3 here is CASRTAVNTEAFF. The CDR3 bases are TGTGCCAGCAGGACAGCAGTGAACACTGAAGCTTTCTTT. Filled out from reference TRBV19 and TRBJ1-1, the complete variable domain reads DGGITQSPKYLFRKEGQNVTLSCEQNLNHDAMYWYRQDPGQGLRLIYYSQIVNDFQKGDIAEGYSVSREKKESFPLTVTSAQKNPTAFYLCASRTAVNTEAFFGQGTRLTVV.

The rearrangement links TRBV7-9 to TRBJ2-1; TRBD1 matches 12 bases. With 8 bases clipped from V and 8 bases from J, the junction kept 7 bases outside the gene matches. The CDR3 is 14 amino acids. From germline, CDR1 is SEHNR and CDR2 FQNEAQ (reference sequence). The CDR3 spells CASDRGQGAHEQFF. The CDR3 DNA sequence: TGTGCCAGCGATCGGGGACAGGGGGCTCATGAGCAGTTCTTC.